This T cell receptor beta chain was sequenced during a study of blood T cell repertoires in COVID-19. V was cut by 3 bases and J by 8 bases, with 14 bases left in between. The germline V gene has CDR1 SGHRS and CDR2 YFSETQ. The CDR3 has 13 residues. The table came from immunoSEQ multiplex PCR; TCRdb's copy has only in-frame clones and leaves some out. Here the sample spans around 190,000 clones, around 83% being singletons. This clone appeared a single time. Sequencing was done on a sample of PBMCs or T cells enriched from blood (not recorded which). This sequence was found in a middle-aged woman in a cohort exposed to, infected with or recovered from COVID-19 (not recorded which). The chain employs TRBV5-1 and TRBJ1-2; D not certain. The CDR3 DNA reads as TGCGCCAGCAGCTCCCCAGTACGAGGGGGCTACACCTTC. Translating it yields CASSSPVRGGYTF.